These 20 T cell receptor beta chains came from one sample sequenced in a study of vaccination effects on CD4 cells after COVID-19 (dated by TCRdb to between 2022 and 2023). The library came from the immunoSEQ multiplex PCR assay. TCRdb took this table from immuneACCESS and kept in-frame rearrangements with V and J called. Such tables lack part of the clones; where checked against another copy, unresolved V genes explain under half of the gap, and the rest is unexplained. Counted in this sample were around 28,000 clones; approximately 80% of them appeared once. Of the sample, 15% to 20% is held by the ten largest clones. To identify antigen-specific CD4+ T cell clonotypes by their expansion, the ViraFEST assay first stimulated PBMC with viral peptide pools and then applied TCR sequencing. After approximately 11 days of culture, CD4+ T cells were isolated with the EasySep CD4+ T cell isolation kit. PCR-confirmed SARS-CoV-2 infection had occurred in convalescent patients between March and December 2020, before the Alpha, Beta and Delta variants emerged in the United States.

These TCRs' antigens remain unknown. The sample consisted of CD4+ T cells from PBMCs cultured with HCoV-NL63 spike peptides, taken before COVID-19 vaccination. The cell subset or site label corresponds to: HCoV-NL63 spike overlapping peptide pool stimulation. The source is a human donor who had a prior SARS-CoV-2 infection.

This clone was found a few times. This chain joins TRBV6-5 and TRBJ2-1; 8 nucleotides align to TRBD2. There are 14 residues in the CDR3. The germline gives CDR1 MNHEY, CDR2 SVGAGI. J was trimmed by 5 bases and V by 7 bases; bases with no gene match: 7. This chain's CDR3 is CASTPGLANNEQFF. CDR3 DNA: TGTGCCAGCACCCCCGGACTAGCTAACAATGAGCAGTTCTTC.

This clone was detected only a few times. The gene calls are TRBV5-1 and TRBJ1-2; 7 bases align to TRBD1. This CDR3 has 13 residues. The germline gives CDR1 SGHRS, CDR2 YFSETQ. The V and J ends lost 5 bases and 4 bases, in that order; junction bases with no gene match: 5. CDR3 residues: CASSPRGVYGYTF. The CDR3 DNA follows: TGCGCCAGCAGTCCCAGGGGGGTCTATGGCTACACCTTC.

The chain uses TRBV5-6 and TRBJ2-2, with D maybe TRBD1 (5 bases). Germline assignment: CDR1 SGHDT and CDR2 YYEEEE. Trimming took 1 base from V and 4 from J, leaving 14 bases between them. The CDR3 length is 16 residues. This chain's CDR3 is CASSLLFRGGTGELFF. The CDR3 DNA follows: TGTGCCAGCAGCTTGTTGTTTAGGGGCGGCACCGGGGAGCTGTTTTTT. Full variable domain (rest looked up from reference TRBV5-6 and TRBJ2-2): DAGVTQSPTHLIKTRGQQVTLRCSPKSGHDTVSWYQQALGQGPQFIFQYYEEEERQRGNFPDRFSGHQFPNYSSELNVNALLLGDSALYLCASSLLFRGGTGELFFGEGSRLTVL.

The CDR3 is CAISAYRGEDEQYF. The DNA of the CDR3 is TGTGCCATCAGTGCATACAGGGGGGAGGACGAGCAGTACTTC. The rearrangement links TRBV10-3 to TRBJ2-7; TRBD1 aligns across 8 bases. Germline V gene lookup returns CDR1 ENHRY and CDR2 SYGVKD. This CDR3 region has 14 residues. V lost 4 bases to trimming and J lost 5 bases; unmatched junction nucleotides: 7.

J is TRBJ2-1 and V is TRBV24-1, with D possibly TRBD2 on 7 matching bases. CDR3 length: 15 amino acids. Trimming left V 9 bases short and J 1 base short, with 15 bases between. The germline gives CDR1 KGHDR, CDR2 SFDVKD. The CDR3 loop reads CATLGGRGSYNEQFF. The DNA of the CDR3 is TGTGCCACCCTGGGGGGGAGGGGGTCCTACAATGAGCAGTTCTTC.

This rearrangement joins TRBV6-5 to TRBJ1-2; TRBD1 is a possible D gene (6 bases). Trimming stripped 0 bases from V and 6 bases from J, with 11 bases between. Germline loops: CDR1 MNHEY, CDR2 SVGAGI. The CDR3 length is 14 residues. CDR3 DNA sequence: TGTGCCAGCAGTTACTCGTTTCAGGGGAATGGCTACACCTTC. Amino acids: CASSYSFQGNGYTF.

The chain combines TRBV18 with TRBJ2-1, with 9 positions matching TRBD2. The length of the CDR3 is 17 residues. The germline V gene encodes CDR1 KGHSH and CDR2 LQKENI. Trimming cost V 2 bases and J 9 bases; bases outside gene matches: 14. Here the CDR3 reads CASSPDAAGGLGGEQFF. DNA of the CDR3: TGTGCCAGCTCACCAGACGCGGCGGGGGGGCTGGGAGGTGAGCAGTTCTTC.

V is TRBV5-1 and J is TRBJ2-7; TRBD2 is a possible D gene (6 bases). Germline CDR1 is SGHRS and CDR2 is YFSETQ. This CDR3 contains 12 residues. Trimming stripped 4 bases from V and 1 base from J, with 6 bases between. CDR3 sequence: CASSGGSYEQYF. The CDR3 nucleotides read TGCGCCAGCAGCGGGGGGTCCTACGAGCAGTACTTC. The entire variable domain, with the rest obtained from reference TRBV5-1 and TRBJ2-7, is as follows: KAGVTQTPRYLIKTRGQQVTLSCSPISGHRSVSWYQQTPGQGLQFLFEYFSETQRNKGNFPGRFSGRQFSNSRSEMNVSTLELGDSALYLCASSGGSYEQYFGPGTRLTVT.

V usage is TRBV5-4 and J usage is TRBJ2-4; possible D gene TRBD1, 6 bases. V was shortened by 4 bases and J by 1 base, with 15 bases between the two germline ends. The CDR3 has 16 residues. In germline, CDR1 is SGHNT, CDR2 YYREEE (reference sequence). The CDR3 reads CASSLPGDGAKNIQYF. Written as DNA, the CDR3 is TGTGCCAGCAGCCTACCAGGGGATGGGGCCAAAAACATTCAGTACTTC.

The chain couples TRBV7-2 to TRBJ2-2; D perhaps matches TRBD1 (6 bases). Germline CDR1 SGHTA, CDR2 FQGNSA. The CDR3 extends over 16 amino acids. Trimming removed 7 bases at V and 6 bases at J, with 21 bases between. CDR3 in amino acids: CASTPPTAGASGELFF. Written as DNA, the CDR3 is TGTGCCAGCACCCCTCCTACGGCAGGGGCGTCCGGGGAGCTGTTTTTT.

This clone was observed a few times. This chain links TRBV28 with TRBJ1-2; no clear D gene. The germline V gene encodes CDR1 MDHEN and CDR2 SYDVKM. The CDR3 sequence is 13 residues long. V dropped 4 bases and J dropped 0 bases, with 6 bases sitting between them. This chain's CDR3 is CASSSGTNYGYTF. The CDR3 nucleotides read TGTGCCAGCAGTTCCGGGACTAACTATGGCTACACCTTC.

The chain recombines TRBV5-1 with TRBJ2-5; 10 bases map to TRBD1. The CDR3 consists of 16 residues. After removal of 0 bases from V and 4 bases from J, the junction contained 6 bases not matched to a gene. CDR1 and CDR2 from the germline V gene are SGHRS and YFSETQ. As DNA, the CDR3 is TGCGCCAGCAGCTTGGAGGGACAGGGGAGAGGAGAGACCCAGTACTTC. Encoded protein: CASSLEGQGRGETQYF.

The chain combines TRBV6-2 or TRBV6-3 with TRBJ2-3; 7 bases align to TRBD2. V lost 4 bases to trimming and J lost 6 bases; unmatched junction nucleotides: 16. The CDR3 extends over 17 amino acids. Germline V lookup: CDR1 MNHEY, CDR2 SVGEGT. The CDR3 DNA is TGTGCCAGCAGTTCCGGCAAACTAGCGTGGGGGATGGATACGCAGTATTTT. Protein product: CASSSGKLAWGMDTQYF.

The chain combines TRBV7-9 with TRBJ1-1; D remains unclear. Trimming shortened V by 0 bases and J by 1 base, and 9 bases separated the two germline ends. Germline CDR1 SEHNR, CDR2 FQNEAQ (reference sequence). The CDR3 runs 15 residues. For the CDR3, the DNA is TGTGCCAGCAGCTTAGCAGCGGGATCGAACACTGAAGCTTTCTTT. Its protein product is CASSLAAGSNTEAFF.

This clone was seen more than once but under ten times. The chain has TRBV5-5 and TRBJ1-2, with 9 bases lining up with TRBD1. Germline V gene data show CDR1 as SGHKS and CDR2 as YYEKEE (reference sequence). V trimming: 4 bases; J trimming: 5 bases; junction bases outside the gene matches: 9. This CDR3 region has 15 residues. CDR3 protein: CASSREGTGLYGYTF. CDR3 bases: TGTGCCAGCAGCCGCGAAGGGACAGGGCTTTATGGCTACACCTTC.

The chain is built from TRBV15 and TRBJ2-1, with a tentative D call TRBD2 (6 bases). V shed 5 bases and J shed 5 bases, with 13 bases lying between them. The CDR3 spans 14 residues. Looked up from germline, CDR1 is LNHNV and CDR2 is YYDKDF (reference sequence). The CDR3 DNA is TGTGCCACCAGCGGGACGGGGGTTAACAATGAGCAGTTCTTC. Its protein product is CATSGTGVNNEQFF. Using reference TRBV15 and TRBJ2-1 for the parts outside the CDR3, the full variable domain is DAMVIQNPRYQVTQFGKPVTLSCSQTLNHNVMYWYQQKSSQAPKLLFHYYDKDFNNEADTPDNFQSRRPNTSFCFLDIRSPGLGDTAMYLCATSGTGVNNEQFFGPGTRLTVL.

The chain has TRBV7-3 and TRBJ1-1, with D tentatively TRBD1 (5 bases). Germline V gene data show CDR1 as SGHTA and CDR2 as FQGTGA. Trimming stripped 6 bases from V and 3 bases from J, with 8 bases between. The CDR3 totals 12 residues. DNA for the CDR3: TGTGCCAGCAGTATGGGGGACACTGAAGCTTTCTTT. As protein: CASSMGDTEAFF.

The CDR3, as DNA: TGTGCCAGCAGCCCCGGGACAGACTACAATGAGCAGTTCTTC. Its translation is CASSPGTDYNEQFF. The V and J genes are TRBV27 and TRBJ2-1; 7 bases map to TRBD1. Germline CDR1 is MNHEY and CDR2 is SMNVEV (reference sequence). This CDR3 spans 14 amino acids. The ends lost 6 bases at V and 3 bases at J; junction bases unmatched: 5.

The chain has TRBV9 and TRBJ2-3; TRBD2 matches at 8 bases. CDR1 and CDR2 from the germline V gene are SGDLS and YYNGEE. V was pared by 2 bases and J by 5 bases, with 10 bases of the junction left unmatched. The CDR3 is 16 amino acids. The CDR3 sequence is CASSVAGGSLEDTQYF. For the CDR3, the DNA is TGTGCCAGCAGCGTGGCGGGGGGCAGCCTTGAAGATACGCAGTATTTT.

The chain has TRBV19 and TRBJ2-5; 11 bases fit TRBD1. The germline CDR1 and CDR2 sequences are LNHDA and SQIVND (reference sequence). Trimming cost V 3 bases and J 4 bases; bases outside gene matches: 13. This CDR3 spans 18 amino acids. The CDR3 is CASSILRTGGAGRETQYF. Written as DNA, the CDR3 is TGTGCCAGTAGTATCCTGAGGACAGGGGGCGCGGGTCGAGAGACCCAGTACTTC. Looking up the rest from reference TRBV19 and TRBJ2-5 gives the full variable domain: DGGITQSPKYLFRKEGQNVTLSCEQNLNHDAMYWYRQDPGQGLRLIYYSQIVNDFQKGDIAEGYSVSREKKESFPLTVTSAQKNPTAFYLCASSILRTGGAGRETQYFGPGTRLLVL.